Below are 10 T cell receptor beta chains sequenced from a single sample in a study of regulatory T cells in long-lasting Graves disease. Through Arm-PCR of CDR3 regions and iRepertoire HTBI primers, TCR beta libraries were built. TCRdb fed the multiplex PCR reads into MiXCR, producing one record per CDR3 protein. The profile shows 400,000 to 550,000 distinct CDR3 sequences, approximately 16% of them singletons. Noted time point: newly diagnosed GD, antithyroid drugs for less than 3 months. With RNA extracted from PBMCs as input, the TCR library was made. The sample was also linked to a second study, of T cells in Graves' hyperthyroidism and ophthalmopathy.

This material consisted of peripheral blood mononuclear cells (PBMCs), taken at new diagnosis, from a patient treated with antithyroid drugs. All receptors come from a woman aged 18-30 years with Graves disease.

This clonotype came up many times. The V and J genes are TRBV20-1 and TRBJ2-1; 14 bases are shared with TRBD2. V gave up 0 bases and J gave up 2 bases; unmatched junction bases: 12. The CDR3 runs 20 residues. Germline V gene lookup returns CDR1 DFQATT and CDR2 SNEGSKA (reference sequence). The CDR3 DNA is TGCAGTGCTAGAGACCTGTTGACTAGCGGGAGGGCCAAAGCCTACAATGAGCAGTTCTTC. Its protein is CSARDLLTSGRAKAYNEQFF.

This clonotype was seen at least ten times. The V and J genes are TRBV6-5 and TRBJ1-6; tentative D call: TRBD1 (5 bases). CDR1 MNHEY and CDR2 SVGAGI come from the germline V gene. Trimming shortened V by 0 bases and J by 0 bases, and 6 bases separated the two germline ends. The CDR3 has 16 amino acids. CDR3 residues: CASSYSQGSYNSPLHF. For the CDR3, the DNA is TGTGCCAGCAGTTACTCCCAGGGCTCCTATAATTCACCCCTCCACTTT.

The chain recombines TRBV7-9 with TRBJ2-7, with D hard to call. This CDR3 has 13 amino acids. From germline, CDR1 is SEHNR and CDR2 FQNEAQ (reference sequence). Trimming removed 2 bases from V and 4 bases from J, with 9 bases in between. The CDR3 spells CASSLTDAYEQYF. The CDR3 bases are TGTGCCAGCAGCTTAACAGACGCTTACGAGCAGTACTTC.

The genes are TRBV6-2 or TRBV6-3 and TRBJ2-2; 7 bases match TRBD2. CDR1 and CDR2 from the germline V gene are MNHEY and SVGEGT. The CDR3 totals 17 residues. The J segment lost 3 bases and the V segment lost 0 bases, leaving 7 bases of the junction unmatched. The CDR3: CASSYSTPRGDTGELFF. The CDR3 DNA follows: TGTGCCAGCAGTTACTCGACCCCCCGGGGGGACACCGGGGAGCTGTTTTTT.

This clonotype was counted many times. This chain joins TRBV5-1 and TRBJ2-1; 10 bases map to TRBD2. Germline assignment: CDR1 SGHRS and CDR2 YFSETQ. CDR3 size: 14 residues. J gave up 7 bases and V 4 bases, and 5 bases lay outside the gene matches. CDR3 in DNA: TGCGCCAGCAGCCCACTAGCGGGGAAAAATGAGCAGTTCTTC. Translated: CASSPLAGKNEQFF.

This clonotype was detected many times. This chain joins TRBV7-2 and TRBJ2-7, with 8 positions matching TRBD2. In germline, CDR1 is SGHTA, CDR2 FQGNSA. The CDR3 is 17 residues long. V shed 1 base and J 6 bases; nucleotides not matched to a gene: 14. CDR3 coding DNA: TGTGCCAGCAGCTTAGATTGGCTAGCGGGTGCCCAGTTCGAGCAGTACTTC. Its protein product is CASSLDWLAGAQFEQYF.

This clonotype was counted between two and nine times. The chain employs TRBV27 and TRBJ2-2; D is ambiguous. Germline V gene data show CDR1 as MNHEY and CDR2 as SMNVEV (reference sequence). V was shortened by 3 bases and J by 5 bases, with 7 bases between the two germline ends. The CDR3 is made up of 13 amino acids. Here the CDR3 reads CASSLPPTGELFF. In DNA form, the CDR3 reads TGTGCCAGCAGTTTGCCCCCGACCGGGGAGCTGTTTTTT.

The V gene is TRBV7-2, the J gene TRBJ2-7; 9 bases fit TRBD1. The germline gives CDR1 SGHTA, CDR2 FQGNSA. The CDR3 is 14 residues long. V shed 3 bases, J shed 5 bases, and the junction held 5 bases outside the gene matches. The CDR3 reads CASSFTGGINEQYF. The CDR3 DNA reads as TGTGCCAGCAGCTTTACAGGGGGCATCAACGAGCAGTACTTC.

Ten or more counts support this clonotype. The CDR3 spells CSGQQGVGYTF. CDR3 bases: TGCAGCGGGCAACAGGGTGTAGGCTACACCTTC. The V gene is TRBV29-1, the J gene TRBJ1-2, with D perhaps TRBD1 (6 bases). Germline values: CDR1 SQVTM, CDR2 ANQGSEA. This CDR3 comprises 11 residues. The ends were cut back, 7 bases at V and 8 bases at J, with 14 bases in the middle. The variable domain in full, completed from reference TRBV29-1 and TRBJ1-2, reads SAVISQKPSRDICQRGTSLTIQCQVDSQVTMMFWYRQQPGQSLTLIATANQGSEATYESGFVIDKFPISRPNLTFSTLTVSNMSPEDSSIYLCSGQQGVGYTFGSGTRLTVV.

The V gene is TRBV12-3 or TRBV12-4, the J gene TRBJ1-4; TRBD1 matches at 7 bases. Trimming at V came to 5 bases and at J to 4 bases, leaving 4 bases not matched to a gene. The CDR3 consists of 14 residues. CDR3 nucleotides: TGTGCCAGCAGTAAGGACAGGTTTAATGAAAAACTGTTTTTT. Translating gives CASSKDRFNEKLFF.